This T cell receptor beta chain comes out of a study of HIV-infected children after antiretroviral therapy interruption. Study information: Most children had recorded EBV and CMV exposure.

Germline V gene sequence: CDR1 MDHEN, CDR2 SYDVKM. The CDR3 is 15 residues long. The junction had 8 bases not matched to a gene; V was cut back by 5 bases and J by 4 bases. This clonotype appeared many times. A 3' RACE protocol on RNA, with unique molecular identifiers, produced the TCR library. One entry per CDR3 protein, called by TCRdb with MiXCR from the 3' RACE reads. The table has about 46,000 distinct CDR3 sequences, approximately 4% seen once. Treatment noted: PENTA 11 planned treatment interruption arm or continuous ART arm. This sequence originates from a pool of human donors with HIV. The chain couples TRBV28 to TRBJ2-1; TRBD1 matches 7 bases. This material consisted of CD45RA+ CD4+ T cells from PBMCs, pooled from several time points, taken from a donor given antiretroviral therapy, either interrupted or continuous. Subset noted: naive CD4+ CD45RA+ CD45RO- T cells. The CDR3: CASSPTGARYNEQFF. In nucleotides, the CDR3 is TGTGCCAGCAGTCCCACAGGGGCAAGATACAATGAGCAGTTCTTC.